This TCR beta chain derives from a study of beta chain features in type 1 diabetes. Study context: All samples yielded some 100,000,000 examined sorted cells. Overall study findings and caveats: Shortening that was moderate but significant affected the TCRB CDR3s of Type 1 diabetes patients in all four CD4+ subsets. More deletions and fewer insertions at VDJ junctions were found in patients with type 1 diabetes.

Reverse transcription of all isolated RNA meant that expressed TCRB transcripts were sequenced. The method was immunoSEQ multiplex PCR; TCRdb's version includes in-frame clones alone and lacks a portion of them. The sample contains about 290,000 clones, 7.5% to 9.5% of which appear only once. This clone was counted many times. Its specificity is unknown. Germline assignment: CDR1 KGHSH and CDR2 LQKENI. Trimming left V 1 base short and J 9 bases short, with 6 bases between. The CDR3 is made up of 12 amino acids. Sequencing was performed on central memory CD4+ T cells from blood. V gene TRBV18 combines with J gene TRBJ2-2; D ambiguous. The receptor was isolated from a woman aged 18 to 35 in good health. In DNA, the CDR3 is TGTGCCAGCTCACCACAGGATCGGGAGCTGTTTTTT. This encodes CASSPQDRELFF.